A single sample is the source of the 31 T cell receptor beta chains below, sequenced in a study of OX40 agonist ivuxolimab in advanced cancers. Only in-frame clones appear in the TCRdb table, and some are missing; sequencing was by immunoSEQ multiplex PCR. The table records fewer than 65,000 clones, 94% of them present only once. The input for sequencing was CD4+ or CD8+ T cells sorted from blood, taken in a trial of the OX40 agonist ivuxolimab. Receptors originate from an adult with an advanced solid tumor such as melanoma, head and neck, liver or kidney cancer.

This clone was detected only once. V is TRBV29-1 and J is TRBJ2-2; the D is unclear. Looked up from germline, CDR1 is SQVTM and CDR2 is ANQGSEA. The CDR3 loop spans 11 amino acids. V was trimmed by 4 bases and J by 1 base, leaving 1 base between them. The DNA of the CDR3 is TGCAGCGTTGTGAACACCGGGGAGCTGTTTTTT. This translates into CSVVNTGELFF.

The J gene is TRBJ2-7, the V gene TRBV4-3; 8 bases line up with TRBD2. After removal of 0 bases from V and 2 bases from J, the junction contained 9 bases not matched to a gene. CDR1 and CDR2 (germline): LGHNA, YSLEER. The CDR3 loop spans 17 amino acids. The CDR3 sequence is CASSQDSSSGSPYEQYF. CDR3 DNA sequence: TGCGCCAGCAGCCAAGATTCGTCTAGCGGGTCCCCCTACGAGCAGTACTTC.

This chain uses TRBV27 with TRBJ1-1; no clear D gene. There are 13 residues in the CDR3. V shed 3 bases and J shed 2 bases, with 7 bases lying between them. Germline loops: CDR1 MNHEY, CDR2 SMNVEV (reference sequence). This CDR3 is CASSFTVNTEAFF. In DNA, the CDR3 is TGTGCCAGCAGTTTTACAGTTAACACTGAAGCTTTCTTT.

The chain combines TRBV7-9 with TRBJ1-1; D uncertain. V was pared by 5 bases and J by 8 bases, with 9 bases between. Looked up from germline, CDR1 is SEHNR and CDR2 is FQNEAQ (reference sequence). The CDR3 sequence is 11 residues long. The chain's CDR3 is CASSQPSEAFF. The DNA for the CDR3 is TGTGCCAGCAGCCAGCCCTCCGAAGCTTTCTTT.

The rearrangement uses TRBV9 and TRBJ1-1; perhaps TRBD1 as D (5 bases). In germline, CDR1 is SGDLS, CDR2 YYNGEE. The CDR3 is made up of 12 amino acids. V was cut by 4 bases and J by 8 bases, with 12 bases left in between. The DNA of the CDR3 is TGTGCCAGCAGCCAGCTGGGGCCAGAAGCTTTCTTT. Protein product: CASSQLGPEAFF.

The chain joins TRBV6-4 to TRBJ2-3; D remains ambiguous. The CDR3 length is 14 residues. The germline V gene has CDR1 MRHNA and CDR2 SNTAGT. V was clipped by 1 base and J by 1 base, with 6 bases between them. CDR3 nucleotides: TGTGCCAGCAGTGACTGGTCCGGCACAGATACGCAGTATTTT. Translating gives CASSDWSGTDTQYF.

The chain links TRBV7-9 to TRBJ2-7; 10 positions agree with TRBD1. The CDR3 length is 14 residues. The germline V gene has CDR1 SEHNR and CDR2 FQNEAQ (reference sequence). The V gene end was trimmed by 5 bases and the J gene end by 1 base; junction bases not matched to a gene: 2. CDR3 coding DNA: TGTGCCAGCAGCCCGGACAGGGGGTCCTACGAGCAGTACTTC. Its protein product is CASSPDRGSYEQYF.

The chain is built from TRBV4-2 and TRBJ1-1, with D possibly being TRBD1 (6 bases). Germline lookup yields CDR1 LGHNA and CDR2 YNFKEQ. This CDR3 is built from 16 residues. V was shortened by 0 bases and J by 0 bases, with 11 bases between the two germline ends. This CDR3 is CASSQDERTVNTEAFF. CDR3 DNA sequence: TGTGCCAGCAGCCAAGATGAGCGGACAGTGAACACTGAAGCTTTCTTT.

CDR3 residues: CAWSVRKRSGVYNEQFF. The CDR3 DNA reads TGTGCCTGGAGTGTACGGAAACGTAGCGGGGTTTACAATGAGCAGTTCTTC. V gene TRBV30 combines with J gene TRBJ2-1; 8 nucleotides line up with TRBD2. J gave up 4 bases and V 0 bases, and 11 bases lay outside the gene matches. This CDR3 is built from 17 residues. Germline V lookup: CDR1 GTSNPN, CDR2 SVGIG (reference sequence).

V usage is TRBV27 and J usage is TRBJ2-7; tentative D call: TRBD1 (5 bases). Trimming shortened V by 6 bases and J by 4 bases, and 19 bases separated the two germline ends. This CDR3 contains 15 residues. CDR1 and CDR2 (germline): MNHEY, SMNVEV (reference sequence). CDR3 nucleotide sequence: TGTGCCAGCAGCCCCTCACACGGTCAGGGATACGAGCAGTACTTC. This encodes CASSPSHGQGYEQYF.

The chain couples TRBV11-2 to TRBJ2-2, with 12 bases lining up with TRBD2. This CDR3 is 17 amino acids long. The V gene end was trimmed by 6 bases and the J gene end by 3 bases; junction bases not matched to a gene: 8. Germline V gene data show CDR1 as SGHAT and CDR2 as FQNNGV. The CDR3 DNA reads TGTGCCAGCAGTTCTCTAGCGGGAGGGCCTCACACCGGGGAGCTGTTTTTT. Translation gives CASSSLAGGPHTGELFF.

This chain uses TRBV25-1 with TRBJ2-6; TRBD1 matches at 8 bases. The CDR3 is 18 residues long. CDR1 and CDR2 from the germline V gene are MGHDK and SYGVNS. V dropped 2 bases and J dropped 2; count of bases not matched to a gene: 8. The CDR3 spells CASSELYGQGAGANVLTF. Written as DNA, the CDR3 is TGTGCCAGCAGTGAACTCTACGGACAGGGCGCTGGGGCCAACGTCCTGACTTTC.

The CDR3 DNA reads as TGTGCCAGCAGCCCGAGCGTGGTATGGCGGGGCGCTGGGGCCAACGTCCTGACTTTC. Protein product: CASSPSVVWRGAGANVLTF. The chain links TRBV7-6 to TRBJ2-6, with D perhaps TRBD2 (6 bases). The CDR3 runs to 19 residues. The germline gives CDR1 SGHVS, CDR2 FNYEAQ. V was trimmed by 5 bases and J by 2 bases, leaving 22 bases between them. Full variable domain (outside the CDR3, taken from reference TRBV7-6 and TRBJ2-6): GAGVSQSPRYKVTKRGQDVALRCDPISGHVSLYWYRQALGQGPEFLTYFNYEAQQDKSGLPNDRFSAERPEGSISTLTIQRTEQRDSAMYRCASSPSVVWRGAGANVLTFGAGSRLTVL.

V usage is TRBV30 and J usage is TRBJ1-2, with D unresolved. Germline V gene sequence: CDR1 GTSNPN, CDR2 SVGIG (reference sequence). V was trimmed by 5 bases and J by 6 bases, leaving 7 bases between them. There are 10 residues in the CDR3. CDR3 loop: CAWAQNGYTF. The DNA for the CDR3 is TGTGCCTGGGCCCAAAATGGCTACACCTTC.

This rearrangement joins TRBV23-1 to TRBJ2-7; D possibly uses TRBD1 or TRBD2 (5 bases each). TRBV23-1 is an ORF for which the function is uncertain. Trimming removed 3 bases at V and 4 bases at J, with 25 bases between. This CDR3 contains 18 residues. The CDR3 sequence: CASSHSTGAHLIDYEQYF. The CDR3 DNA follows: TGCGCCAGCAGTCATTCGACCGGGGCCCATCTGATTGATTACGAGCAGTACTTC.

V gene TRBV27 combines with J gene TRBJ2-3, with 8 positions matching TRBD1. The germline CDR1 and CDR2 sequences are MNHEY and SMNVEV (reference sequence). The CDR3 sequence is 16 residues long. The ends lost 3 bases at V and 0 bases at J; junction bases unmatched: 5. CDR3 sequence reads: CASSLDRTGSTDTQYF. The CDR3 bases are TGTGCCAGCAGTTTGGATCGGACAGGGAGCACAGATACGCAGTATTTT.

The chain links TRBV29-1 to TRBJ2-7; D unclear. The germline gives CDR1 SQVTM, CDR2 ANQGSEA. CDR3 length: 10 residues. Trimming shortened V by 4 bases and J by 4 bases, and 5 bases separated the two germline ends. CDR3 sequence (DNA): TGCAGCGTTGTCGAATACGAGCAGTACTTC. This sequence encodes CSVVEYEQYF.

Regarding this clone: The junction departs from germline at one end; a sequencing error may be responsible. The J gene is TRBJ2-7, the V gene TRBV7-7, with TRBD1 matching over 9 bases. The CDR3 runs to 14 residues. Germline loops: CDR1 SSHAT, CDR2 FNYEAQ (reference sequence). The CDR3 DNA reads as TGTGCTAGCAGCTTAGGGACAGGGAACTACGAGCAGTACTTC. Translated, it gives CASSLGTGNYEQYF.

This chain joins TRBV13 and TRBJ2-1; D is perhaps TRBD2 (5 bases). The V end lost 1 base, the J end lost 5 bases, and 6 bases lay between the germline ends. Germline CDR1 and CDR2: PRHDT and FYEKMQ (reference sequence). The CDR3 runs to 13 residues. In DNA form, the CDR3 reads TGTGCCAGCAGCTTAGCGGGAAACAATGAGCAGTTCTTC. This sequence encodes CASSLAGNNEQFF.

The chain links TRBV10-3 to TRBJ1-1, with D possibly being TRBD1 (5 bases). The CDR3 totals 16 residues. With 0 bases removed from V and 6 bases from J, the gap between germline ends came to 17 bases. Germline CDR1 and CDR2: ENHRY and SYGVKD. The CDR3 nucleotides read TGTGCCATCAGTGAGTCGATGTCCAGGGTCAACGCTGAAGCTTTCTTT. This encodes CAISESMSRVNAEAFF.

V and J are TRBV6-6 and TRBJ2-1; maybe TRBD2 (5 bases). The CDR3 sequence is 13 residues long. Looked up from germline, CDR1 is MNHNY and CDR2 is SVGAGI (reference sequence). Trimming shortened V by 2 bases and J by 8 bases, and 10 bases separated the two germline ends. The CDR3 loop is CASSYISGDEQFF. CDR3 nucleotides: TGTGCCAGCAGTTACATCAGCGGCGATGAGCAGTTCTTC.

V usage is TRBV11-2 and J usage is TRBJ2-1, with D maybe TRBD2 (6 bases). Germline CDR1 is SGHAT and CDR2 is FQNNGV. This CDR3 is 14 amino acids long. V was shortened by 0 bases and J by 5 bases, with 8 bases between the two germline ends. The CDR3 sequence is CASSLDRLDNEQFF. CDR3 nucleotide sequence: TGTGCCAGCAGCTTAGATCGACTAGACAATGAGCAGTTCTTC.

DNA for the CDR3: TGTGCCAGCAGTCCCTCATCGTGGGAGGGCCAGACCCAGTACTTC. It specifies CASSPSSWEGQTQYF. V gene TRBV27 combines with J gene TRBJ2-5; 7 bases are a match to TRBD2. Germline-derived CDR1 and CDR2 are MNHEY and SMNVEV (reference sequence). Trimming removed 5 bases from V and 6 bases from J; junction bases left unmatched: 12. This CDR3 region has 15 residues.

The V call is TRBV5-6, the J call TRBJ2-3; D is undetermined. CDR1 SGHDT and CDR2 YYEEEE come from the germline V gene. Trimming shortened V by 0 bases and J by 5 bases, and 10 bases separated the two germline ends. CDR3 length: 14 residues. The CDR3 spells CASSLALVGDTQYF. CDR3 nucleotide sequence: TGTGCCAGCAGCTTGGCTCTAGTCGGAGATACGCAGTATTTT.

The chain is built from TRBV11-2 and TRBJ2-1, with 12 bases lining up with TRBD1. The CDR3 sequence is 17 residues long. Germline CDR1 is SGHAT and CDR2 is FQNNGV. After removal of 1 base from V and 6 bases from J, the junction contained 7 bases not matched to a gene. CDR3: CASSLVRDRGPLNEQFF. CDR3 DNA: TGTGCCAGCAGCTTAGTGAGGGACAGGGGGCCTCTCAATGAGCAGTTCTTC.

This sequence joins TRBV29-1 and TRBJ1-2; tentative D call: TRBD1 (6 bases). The germline gives CDR1 SQVTM, CDR2 ANQGSEA. The CDR3 loop spans 13 amino acids. Trimming left V 0 bases short and J 7 bases short, with 12 bases between. The chain's CDR3 is CSVEDGNRAGYTF. Written as DNA, the CDR3 is TGCAGCGTTGAAGACGGCAACAGGGCTGGCTACACCTTC.

The chain combines TRBV9 with TRBJ2-2, with a weak D call TRBD2 (7 bases). The CDR3 has 18 residues. The germline V and J ends were trimmed by 2 bases and 7 bases, with 24 bases remaining between them. Germline values: CDR1 SGDLS, CDR2 YYNGEE. The CDR3 spells CASSVRPGVTSIDGELFF. The CDR3 nucleotides are TGTGCCAGCAGCGTCCGTCCAGGGGTGACTAGCATTGACGGGGAGCTGTTTTTT.

This chain links TRBV7-9 with TRBJ2-5; D remains ambiguous. The CDR3 is 10 residues long. CDR1 is SEHNR, CDR2 FQNEAQ, per germline (reference sequence). Trimming shortened V by 6 bases and J by 5 bases, and 4 bases separated the two germline ends. CDR3 coding DNA: TGTGCCAGCAGGGGGGAGACCCAGTACTTC. Protein: CASRGETQYF.

J is TRBJ2-7 and V is TRBV6-5; D is perhaps TRBD2 (7 bases). V dropped 2 bases and J dropped 0 bases, with 14 bases sitting between them. Germline V gene data show CDR1 as MNHEY and CDR2 as SVGAGI. The CDR3 is made up of 16 amino acids. The CDR3 reads CASSYPRGGPSYEQYF. As DNA, the CDR3 is TGTGCCAGCAGTTACCCTAGGGGGGGGCCCTCCTACGAGCAGTACTTC.

This chain connects TRBV13 to TRBJ1-5, with 9 bases fitting TRBD1. CDR3 length: 17 residues. V lost 0 bases to trimming and J lost 3 bases; unmatched junction nucleotides: 6. Germline lookup yields CDR1 PRHDT and CDR2 FYEKMQ (reference sequence). CDR3 coding DNA: TGTGCCAGCAGCTTAGGCCAGGGGACAGGGCACAATCAGCCCCAGCATTTT. Translation gives CASSLGQGTGHNQPQHF.

The CDR3 loop reads CASSLIDKGAYEQYF. For the CDR3, the DNA is TGTGCCAGCAGCTTAATCGACAAGGGAGCCTACGAGCAGTACTTC. The chain couples TRBV7-3 to TRBJ2-7, with a tentative D call TRBD2 (5 bases). The CDR3 contains 15 residues. Germline CDR1 SGHTA, CDR2 FQGTGA. The V end lost 1 base, the J end lost 2 bases, and 12 bases lay between the germline ends.